This T cell receptor beta chain was observed in a study of blood T cell repertoires in COVID-19. Study at large: Sites in the United States, Italy and Spain provided acute and convalescent COVID-19 samples. Sources were T cells, B-cell-depleted T cells, or PBMCs; the material itself was cDNA or gDNA.

The method was immunoSEQ multiplex PCR; TCRdb's version includes in-frame clones alone and lacks a portion of them. Altogether roughly 140,000 clones are present, approximately 83% being singletons, with the ten largest covering 6.5% to 9.5%. Seattle cases were enrolled at active infection and followed longitudinally. The sequenced sample was peripheral blood. This TCR derives from a woman aged 55-69 years with COVID-19, enrolled during active disease.

The CDR3 nucleotides read TGTGCCAGCAGCCGGGGCGCACAGGGGAATCAGCCCCAGCATTTT. Its protein product is CASSRGAQGNQPQHF. The J gene is TRBJ1-5, the V gene TRBV16, with TRBD1 identical over 7 bases. Germline loops: CDR1 KGHSY, CDR2 FQNENV. The junction had 7 bases not matched to a gene; V was cut back by 4 bases and J by 4 bases. The CDR3 has 15 amino acids.